This T cell receptor (beta chain) was retrieved from a study of OX40 agonist ivuxolimab in advanced cancers. Background on the study: In this trial design, patients received ivuxolimab intravenously at 0.01 to 10 mg/kg every 2 weeks. Anti-PD-1, anti-PD-L1 or anti-CTLA-4 therapy given earlier was allowed, and around 40% had some. Study results and limitations: Partial responders at 0.1-3.0 mg/kg showed near-lowest clonal expansion.

Germline loops: CDR1 SGHTS, CDR2 YDEGEE. CDR3 length: 13 amino acids. The germline V and J ends were trimmed by 6 bases and 5 bases, with 9 bases remaining between them. This table comes from immunoSEQ multiplex PCR, and its TCRdb copy is limited to in-frame clones, with some not included. The table lists about 17,000 clones, 75% to 90% of them singletons. A note on this clone: The antigen is not known.

This sample comprised CD4+ or CD8+ T cells sorted from blood, obtained in a trial of the OX40 agonist ivuxolimab. The sequence was obtained from an adult with an advanced solid tumor such as melanoma, head and neck, liver or kidney cancer. The V and J genes are TRBV5-8 and TRBJ1-6; possibly TRBD1 for D (6 bases). CDR3 protein: CASTRGNNSPLHF. The CDR3 DNA follows: TGTGCCAGCACCAGGGGAAATAATTCACCCCTCCACTTT.